This T cell receptor (beta chain) is drawn from a study of blood T cells in healthy people across ages. Study-wide results and limits: Age brought a roughly linear fall in TCR beta diversity measured per million T cells.

A word on this clonotype: As yet, its antigen is unknown.

A second about 7 to 11 cycle PCR used barcoded and J-beta primers. TCRdb fed the 5' RACE reads into MiXCR, producing one record per CDR3 protein. The table has about 930,000 distinct CDR3 sequences, around 29% seen once. V was shortened by 5 bases and J by 0 bases, with 5 bases between the two germline ends. The CDR3 has 13 amino acids. The same data also went into a second study, on T cells of mothers and their children. According to that study: At about 1.5 ug per 15 ul, all of the extracted RNA went into cDNA synthesis. Sample barcodes and 2-4 random nucleotides were added by the M1S primer of the second PCR. The study found slightly higher but non-significant overlap in related versus unrelated mother-child pairs.

The chain couples TRBV12-3 or TRBV12-4 to TRBJ1-3; D is undetermined. This clonotype originated in a woman aged 40 to 55 in good health. Sequenced: blood. In DNA form, the CDR3 reads TGTGCCAGCAGTCGGCACTCTGGAAACACCATATATTTT. Translating gives CASSRHSGNTIYF.